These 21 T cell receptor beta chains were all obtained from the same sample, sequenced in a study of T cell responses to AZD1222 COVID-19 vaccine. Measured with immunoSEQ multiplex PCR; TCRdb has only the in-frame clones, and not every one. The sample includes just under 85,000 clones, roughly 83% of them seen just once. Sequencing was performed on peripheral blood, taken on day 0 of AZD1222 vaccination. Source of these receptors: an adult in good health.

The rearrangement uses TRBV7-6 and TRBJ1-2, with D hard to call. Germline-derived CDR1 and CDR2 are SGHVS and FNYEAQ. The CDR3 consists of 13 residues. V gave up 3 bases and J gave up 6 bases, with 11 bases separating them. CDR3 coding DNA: TGTGCCAGCAGCTTGGCGGGCGGTAATGGCTACACCTTC. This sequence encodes CASSLAGGNGYTF.

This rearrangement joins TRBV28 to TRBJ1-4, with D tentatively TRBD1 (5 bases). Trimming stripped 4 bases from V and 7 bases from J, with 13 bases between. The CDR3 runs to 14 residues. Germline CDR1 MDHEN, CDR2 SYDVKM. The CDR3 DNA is TGTGCCAGCAGTTACACAGGTGGTCGTGAAAAACTGTTTTTT. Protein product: CASSYTGGREKLFF.

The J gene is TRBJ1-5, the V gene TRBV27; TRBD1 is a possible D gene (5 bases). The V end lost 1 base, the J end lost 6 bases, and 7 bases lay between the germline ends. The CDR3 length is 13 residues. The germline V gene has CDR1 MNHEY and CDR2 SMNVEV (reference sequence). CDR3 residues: CASSLWGGQPQHF. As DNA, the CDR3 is TGTGCCAGCAGTTTATGGGGCGGTCAGCCCCAGCATTTT.

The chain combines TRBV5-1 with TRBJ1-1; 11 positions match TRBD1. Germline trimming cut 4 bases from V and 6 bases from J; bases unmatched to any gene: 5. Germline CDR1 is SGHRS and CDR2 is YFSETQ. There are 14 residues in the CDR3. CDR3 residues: CASSEGQGEAEAFF. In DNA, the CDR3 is TGCGCCAGCAGCGAGGGACAGGGGGAGGCTGAAGCTTTCTTT.

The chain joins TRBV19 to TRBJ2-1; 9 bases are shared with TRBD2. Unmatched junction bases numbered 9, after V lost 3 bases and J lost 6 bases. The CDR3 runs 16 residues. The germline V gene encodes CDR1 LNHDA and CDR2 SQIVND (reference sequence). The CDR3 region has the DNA TGTGCCAGTAGTATTGCGGGGACTAGCCCACCCAATGAGCAGTTCTTC. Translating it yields CASSIAGTSPPNEQFF.

The CDR3 DNA is TGTGCCAGCAGCTCCGCCGCCGGGACATCGGAGACCCAGTACTTC. It codes for CASSSAAGTSETQYF. The chain joins TRBV7-9 to TRBJ2-5; TRBD1 is a possible D gene (6 bases). The CDR3 loop spans 15 amino acids. The germline CDR1 and CDR2 sequences are SEHNR and FQNEAQ (reference sequence). V was clipped by 4 bases and J by 5 bases, with 17 bases between them.

CDR3: CASSPGTSAHEQYF. CDR3 nucleotides: TGTGCCAGCAGCCCCGGGACTAGCGCACACGAGCAGTACTTC. V and J are TRBV2 and TRBJ2-7; TRBD2 matches 10 bases. Losses at the gene ends were 6 bases for V and 5 bases for J; bases not matched to a gene: 7. The germline V gene has CDR1 SNHLY and CDR2 FYNNEI. This CDR3 has 14 residues. The full variable domain, in which reference TRBV2 and TRBJ2-7 provide the parts outside the CDR3, is EPEVTQTPSHQVTQMGQEVILRCVPISNHLYFYWYRQILGQKVEFLVSFYNNEISEKSEIFDDQFSVERPDGSNFTLKIRSTKLEDSAMYFCASSPGTSAHEQYFGPGTRLTVT.

In nucleotides, the CDR3 is TGCGCCAGCAGCCGGACAGGGGAGGATCCGCGGCAGTACTTC. Translation gives CASSRTGEDPRQYF. The chain carries TRBV4-1 and TRBJ2-7; 9 bases fit TRBD1. The CDR3 loop spans 14 amino acids. Unmatched junction bases numbered 10, after V lost 4 bases and J lost 9 bases. Germline V CDR1 and CDR2: MGHRA, YSYEKL.

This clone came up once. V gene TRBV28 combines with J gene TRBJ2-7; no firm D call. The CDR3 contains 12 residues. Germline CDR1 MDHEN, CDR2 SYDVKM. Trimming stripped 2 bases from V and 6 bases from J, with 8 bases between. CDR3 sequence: CASSLAYGEQYF. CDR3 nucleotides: TGTGCCAGCAGTTTAGCGTACGGCGAGCAGTACTTC.

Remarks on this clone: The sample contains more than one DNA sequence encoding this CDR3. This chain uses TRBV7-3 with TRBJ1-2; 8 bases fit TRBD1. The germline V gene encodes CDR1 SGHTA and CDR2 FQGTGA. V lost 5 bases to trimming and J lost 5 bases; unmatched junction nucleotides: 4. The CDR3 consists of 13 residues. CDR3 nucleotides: TGTGCCAGCAGCGCCGGACAGGGATATGGCTACACCTTC. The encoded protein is CASSAGQGYGYTF.

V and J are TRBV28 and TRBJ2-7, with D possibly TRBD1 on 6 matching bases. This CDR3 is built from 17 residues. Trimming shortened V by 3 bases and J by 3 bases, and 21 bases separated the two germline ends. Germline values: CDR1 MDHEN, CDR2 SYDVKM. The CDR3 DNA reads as TGTGCCAGCAGTTTGTCCAGGGGTCCTCCTCCTAGCTACGAGCAGTACTTC. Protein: CASSLSRGPPPSYEQYF.

CDR3: CASSLTRVANNEQFF. CDR3 nucleotides: TGTGCCAGCAGCTTGACGAGAGTGGCGAACAATGAGCAGTTCTTC. The chain uses TRBV5-6 and TRBJ2-1; D not resolved. With 1 base removed from V and 5 bases from J, the gap between germline ends came to 13 bases. The CDR3 loop spans 15 amino acids. Germline loops: CDR1 SGHDT, CDR2 YYEEEE. Variable domain in full (rest from reference TRBV5-6 and TRBJ2-1): DAGVTQSPTHLIKTRGQQVTLRCSPKSGHDTVSWYQQALGQGPQFIFQYYEEEERQRGNFPDRFSGHQFPNYSSELNVNALLLGDSALYLCASSLTRVANNEQFFGPGTRLTVL.

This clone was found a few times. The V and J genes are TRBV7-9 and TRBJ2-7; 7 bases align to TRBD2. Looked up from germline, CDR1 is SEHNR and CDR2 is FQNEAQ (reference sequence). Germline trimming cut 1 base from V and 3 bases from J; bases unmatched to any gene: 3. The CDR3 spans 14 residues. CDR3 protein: CASSLVAGVYEQYF. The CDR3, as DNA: TGTGCCAGCAGCTTAGTTGCGGGAGTCTACGAGCAGTACTTC. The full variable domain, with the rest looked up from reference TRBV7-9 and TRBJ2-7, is DTGVSQNPRHKITKRGQNVTFRCDPISEHNRLYWYRQTLGQGPEFLTYFQNEAQLEKSRLLSDRFSAERPKGSFSTLEIQRTEQGDSAMYLCASSLVAGVYEQYFGPGTRLTVT.

The CDR3 bases are TGTGCCAGCACCCGGCGGGGATGGATGAACACTGAAGCTTTCTTT. It specifies CASTRRGWMNTEAFF. This chain joins TRBV7-2 and TRBJ1-1; D unclear. The CDR3 has 15 amino acids. Between the trimmed V and J ends, which lost 7 bases and 0 bases, there was a span of 15 bases. Germline V lookup: CDR1 SGHTA, CDR2 FQGNSA.

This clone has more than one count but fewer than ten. As DNA, the CDR3 is TGTGCCAGCAGCTTGGGCGGGGTGGACGAAAAACTGTTTTTT. It translates to CASSLGGVDEKLFF. This sequence joins TRBV5-6 and TRBJ1-4; D is undetermined. Trimming cost V 0 bases and J 8 bases, with 11 bases left between them. This CDR3 region has 14 residues. The germline V gene has CDR1 SGHDT and CDR2 YYEEEE.

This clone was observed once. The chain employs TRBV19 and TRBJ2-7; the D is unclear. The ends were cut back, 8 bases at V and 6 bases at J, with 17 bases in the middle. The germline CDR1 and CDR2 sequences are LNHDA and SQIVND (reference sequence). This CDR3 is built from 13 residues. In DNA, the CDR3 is TGTGCCAGTGGCAAAAACGGGCGTTTCGAGCAGTACTTC. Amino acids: CASGKNGRFEQYF.

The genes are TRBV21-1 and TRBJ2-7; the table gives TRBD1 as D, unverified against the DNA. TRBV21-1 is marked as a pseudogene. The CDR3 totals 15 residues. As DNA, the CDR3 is TGTGCCAGCAGCCCCCAGGACAGAATCACATACGAGCAGTACTTC. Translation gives CASSPQDRITYEQYF.

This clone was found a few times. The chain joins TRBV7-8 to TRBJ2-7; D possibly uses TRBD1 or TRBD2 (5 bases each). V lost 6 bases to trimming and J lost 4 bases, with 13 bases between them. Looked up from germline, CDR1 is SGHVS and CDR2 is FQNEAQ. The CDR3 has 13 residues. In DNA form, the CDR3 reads TGTGCCAGCAGAGGGGACGTGCGATACGAGCAGTACTTC. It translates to CASRGDVRYEQYF.

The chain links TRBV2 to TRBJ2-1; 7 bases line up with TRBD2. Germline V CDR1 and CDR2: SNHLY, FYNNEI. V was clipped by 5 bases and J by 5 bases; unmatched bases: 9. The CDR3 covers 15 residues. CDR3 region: CASSQWEGGDNEQFF. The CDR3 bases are TGTGCCAGCAGTCAGTGGGAGGGAGGGGACAATGAGCAGTTCTTC.

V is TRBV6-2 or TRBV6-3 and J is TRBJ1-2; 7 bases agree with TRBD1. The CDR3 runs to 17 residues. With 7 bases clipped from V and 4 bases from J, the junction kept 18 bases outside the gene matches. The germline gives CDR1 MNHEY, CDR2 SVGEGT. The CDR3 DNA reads TGTGCCAGCACCCCTCCTCCCAGGGGGGCGACTCGCTATGGCTACACCTTC. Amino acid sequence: CASTPPPRGATRYGYTF.

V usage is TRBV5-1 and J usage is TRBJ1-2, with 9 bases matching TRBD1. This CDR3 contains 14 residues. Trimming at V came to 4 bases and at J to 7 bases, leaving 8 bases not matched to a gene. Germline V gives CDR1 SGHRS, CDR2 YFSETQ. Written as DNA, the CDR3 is TGCGCCAGCAGCCCGGGACAGGGTACTGCTGGCTACACCTTC. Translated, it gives CASSPGQGTAGYTF. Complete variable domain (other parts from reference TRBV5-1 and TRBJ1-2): KAGVTQTPRYLIKTRGQQVTLSCSPISGHRSVSWYQQTPGQGLQFLFEYFSETQRNKGNFPGRFSGRQFSNSRSEMNVSTLELGDSALYLCASSPGQGTAGYTFGSGTRLTVV.